The present entry profiles one TCR beta chain with its context. V was pared by 1 base and J by 8 bases, with 7 bases of the junction left unmatched. The CDR3 covers 15 residues. CDR1 SGHTA and CDR2 FQGNSA come from the germline V gene. Each CDR3 protein gets one entry after TCRdb re-called the RT-PCR reads with MiXCR. The data hold about 680,000 distinct CDR3 sequences, with 14% observed a single time. The rearrangement uses TRBV7-2 and TRBJ2-1; the match to TRBD2 covers 8 bases. This receptor was identified in a female donor in good health, serving as a healthy control. Sequenced sample: memory CD4+ T cells from blood. CDR3 sequence: CASSLGGGRSHEQFF. DNA for the CDR3: TGTGCCAGCAGCTTAGGAGGCGGGAGGTCCCATGAGCAGTTCTTC.